This entry lists 17 T cell receptor beta chains sequenced from one sample in a study of shared clonotypes between healthy human individuals. Sequencing used immunoSEQ multiplex PCR; TCRdb keeps in-frame clones, though not all of them. The sample lists 550,000 to 750,000 clones; around 90% were seen once. CD45RO-negative cells were positively selected for CCR7, leaving out terminally differentiated effector memory CD45RA+ cells. Source material: naive CD8+ T cells sorted from blood. These receptors came from a young man in good health.

The CDR3: CASKIGDGSTDTQYF. The DNA of the CDR3 is TGCGCCAGCAAGATCGGGGACGGTAGCACAGATACGCAGTATTTT. The chain combines TRBV5-1 with TRBJ2-3; D is possibly TRBD1 or TRBD2 (5 bases each). The CDR3 runs 15 residues. The germline V and J ends were trimmed by 6 bases and 0 bases, with 14 bases remaining between them. Per the germline V gene, CDR1 is SGHRS and CDR2 is YFSETQ.

The chain joins TRBV2 to TRBJ1-1; D perhaps matches TRBD1 (6 bases). V lost 4 bases and J lost 3, with 18 bases in between. From germline, CDR1 is SNHLY and CDR2 FYNNEI. The CDR3 loop spans 16 amino acids. The CDR3 here is CASSVLEGVMHTEAFF. DNA for the CDR3: TGTGCCAGCAGTGTTTTGGAGGGGGTTATGCACACTGAAGCTTTCTTT.

This sequence joins TRBV5-1 and TRBJ2-7, with D perhaps TRBD1 (7 bases). Trimming took off 1 base at V and 5 bases at J, with 13 bases between the two ends. This CDR3 contains 14 residues. In germline, CDR1 is SGHRS, CDR2 YFSETQ. CDR3 residues: CASSLSAGGHEQYF. The CDR3, as DNA: TGCGCCAGCAGCTTGTCCGCAGGGGGGCACGAGCAGTACTTC.

The J gene is TRBJ2-3, the V gene TRBV29-1, with TRBD1 as a possible D gene (6 bases). Trimming took 4 bases from V and 1 from J, leaving 15 bases between them. The CDR3 has 15 amino acids. In germline, CDR1 is SQVTM, CDR2 ANQGSEA. CDR3 DNA: TGCAGCGTTGTTGGGACACAGCATGGCACAGATACGCAGTATTTT. Encoded protein: CSVVGTQHGTDTQYF.

This clone has just one count. The rearrangement joins TRBV2 to TRBJ2-1; tentative D call: TRBD2 (6 bases). The CDR3 covers 16 residues. Germline-derived CDR1 and CDR2 are SNHLY and FYNNEI. V was shortened by 7 bases and J by 4 bases, with 20 bases between the two germline ends. The CDR3 region has the DNA TGTGCCAGCAAACTTCCTCTAGCGACTATTTACAATGAGCAGTTCTTC. Protein sequence: CASKLPLATIYNEQFF.

V is TRBV7-2 and J is TRBJ1-1; D gene ambiguous. The germline gives CDR1 SGHTA, CDR2 FQGNSA. V lost 3 bases and J 5 bases, leaving 13 bases between the germline ends. This CDR3 comprises 14 residues. The CDR3 is CASSLQGLRTEAFF. The CDR3 nucleotides read TGTGCCAGCAGCTTGCAAGGGTTACGGACTGAAGCTTTCTTT.

This chain uses TRBV30 with TRBJ2-7; 7 positions match TRBD1. V lost 4 bases and J lost 4; bases outside the gene matches: 22. CDR3 size: 18 residues. Germline-derived CDR1 and CDR2 are GTSNPN and SVGIG (reference sequence). The CDR3 DNA is TGTGCCTGGATCCCCTGGGACAGATTGGGCAGCCGGAGGTACGAGCAGTACTTC. Protein sequence: CAWIPWDRLGSRRYEQYF.

This clone has more than one count but fewer than ten. The CDR3: CASSEVSGELFF. CDR3 nucleotides: TGCGCCAGCAGTGAGGTTTCCGGGGAGCTGTTTTTT. The chain uses TRBV10-1 and TRBJ2-2; no reliable D call. Germline CDR1 is WNHNN and CDR2 is SYGVQD (reference sequence). Trimming took 2 bases from V and 6 from J, leaving 4 bases between them. This CDR3 comprises 12 residues.

About this clone: Other DNA sequences within the sample encode an identical CDR3. The chain recombines TRBV7-9 with TRBJ2-7; D remains ambiguous. Trimming took 1 base from V and 4 from J, leaving 5 bases between them. Germline CDR1 reads SEHNR; CDR2 reads FQNEAQ (reference sequence). The CDR3 covers 12 residues. The CDR3 DNA follows: TGTGCCAGCAGCTTAGGGGATTACGAGCAGTACTTC. It codes for CASSLGDYEQYF.

This clone appeared a single time. Its ends do not fully match the called genes, so a read error is possible. The genes are TRBV6-1 and TRBJ2-1; TRBD2 matches 8 bases. Germline V CDR1 and CDR2: MNHNS, SASEGT. This CDR3 contains 14 residues. CDR3 in DNA: TGTGCCAGCAGTAAAGCGGGAGTCTGGGGAGAGCAGTTCTTC. It is translated as CASSKAGVWGEQFF.

The chain couples TRBV11-2 to TRBJ1-1, with 7 positions matching TRBD1. V shed 6 bases, J shed 1 base, and the junction held 5 bases outside the gene matches. The CDR3 totals 14 residues. The germline V gene has CDR1 SGHAT and CDR2 FQNNGV. The CDR3, as DNA: TGTGCCAGCAGTGGATCAGGGGGGAACACTGAAGCTTTCTTT. It is translated as CASSGSGGNTEAFF. Filled out from reference TRBV11-2 and TRBJ1-1, the complete variable domain reads EAGVAQSPRYKIIEKRQSVAFWCNPISGHATLYWYQQILGQGPKLLIQFQNNGVVDDSQLPKDRFSAERLKGVDSTLKIQPAKLEDSAVYLCASSGSGGNTEAFFGQGTRLTVV.

This clone was recorded once. This chain connects TRBV7-9 to TRBJ2-1; 13 positions match TRBD2. In germline, CDR1 is SEHNR, CDR2 FQNEAQ (reference sequence). The length of the CDR3 is 15 residues. J was trimmed by 7 bases and V by 6 bases; bases with no gene match: 6. CDR3: CASRRLAGGINEQFF. CDR3 DNA: TGTGCCAGCAGGAGACTAGCGGGAGGAATTAATGAGCAGTTCTTC.

This clone was counted a single time. The gene calls are TRBV28 and TRBJ2-7; weak D call: TRBD1 (6 bases). The CDR3 is 14 amino acids. The V end lost 3 bases, the J end lost 2 bases, and 11 bases lay between the germline ends. Germline-derived CDR1 and CDR2 are MDHEN and SYDVKM. CDR3 loop: CASSFQGGPYEQYF. The CDR3 DNA follows: TGTGCCAGCAGTTTTCAAGGGGGACCCTACGAGCAGTACTTC.

This clone occurred once. V is TRBV10-3 and J is TRBJ2-1; TRBD2 is a possible D gene (6 bases). Trimming stripped 10 bases from V and 0 bases from J, with 13 bases between. The germline V gene has CDR1 ENHRY and CDR2 SYGVKD. This CDR3 comprises 14 residues. The CDR3 here is CASQDGSSYNEQFF. The CDR3 DNA reads TGTGCCAGCCAGGACGGGAGCTCCTACAATGAGCAGTTCTTC.

The chain is built from TRBV11-2 and TRBJ2-1, with 8 bases aligning to TRBD1. J gave up 5 bases and V 5 bases, and 14 bases lay outside the gene matches. The CDR3 totals 17 residues. Germline assignment: CDR1 SGHAT and CDR2 FQNNGV. As DNA, the CDR3 is TGTGCCAGCAGCCCGGACAGGGACCTCCTTGGGCACAATGAGCAGTTCTTC. Translating gives CASSPDRDLLGHNEQFF.

This chain uses TRBV4-2 with TRBJ2-2; no clear D gene. V lost 0 bases and J lost 7, with 3 bases in between. The CDR3 extends over 12 amino acids. Germline V gene data show CDR1 as LGHNA and CDR2 as YNFKEQ. Here the CDR3 DNA reads TGTGCCAGCAGCCAAGATAACGGGGAGCTGTTTTTT. Its protein product is CASSQDNGELFF.

The chain recombines TRBV6-5 with TRBJ2-1; D perhaps matches TRBD2 (5 bases). Germline assignment: CDR1 MNHEY and CDR2 SVGAGI. This CDR3 contains 11 residues. Trimming left V 2 bases short and J 13 bases short, with 9 bases between. The CDR3 region is CASSYGSSQFF. In nucleotides, the CDR3 is TGTGCCAGCAGTTACGGGTCTAGCCAGTTCTTC.